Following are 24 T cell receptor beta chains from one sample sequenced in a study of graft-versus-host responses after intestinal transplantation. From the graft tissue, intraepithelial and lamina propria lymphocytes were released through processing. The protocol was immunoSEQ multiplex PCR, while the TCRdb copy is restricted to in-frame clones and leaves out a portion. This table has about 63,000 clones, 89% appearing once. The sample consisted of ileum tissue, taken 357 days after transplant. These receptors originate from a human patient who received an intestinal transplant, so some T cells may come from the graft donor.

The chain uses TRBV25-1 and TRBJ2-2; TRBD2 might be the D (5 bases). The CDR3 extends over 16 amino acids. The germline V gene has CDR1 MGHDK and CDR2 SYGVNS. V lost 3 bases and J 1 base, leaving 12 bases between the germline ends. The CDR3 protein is CASSDPFTRNTGELFF. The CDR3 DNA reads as TGTGCCAGCAGTGACCCCTTCACTAGGAACACCGGGGAGCTGTTTTTT.

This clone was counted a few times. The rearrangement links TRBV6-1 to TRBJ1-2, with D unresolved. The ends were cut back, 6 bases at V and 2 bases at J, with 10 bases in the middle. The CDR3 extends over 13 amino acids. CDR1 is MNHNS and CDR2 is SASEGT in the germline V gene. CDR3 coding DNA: TGTGCCAGCAGGCTGACGGAAAACTATGGCTACACCTTC. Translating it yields CASRLTENYGYTF.

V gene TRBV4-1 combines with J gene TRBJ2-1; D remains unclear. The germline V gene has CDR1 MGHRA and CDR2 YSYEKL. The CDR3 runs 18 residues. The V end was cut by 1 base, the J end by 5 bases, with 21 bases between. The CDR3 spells CASSQVPGGVRRNNEQFF. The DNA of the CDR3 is TGCGCCAGCAGCCAAGTTCCAGGCGGTGTACGGCGGAACAATGAGCAGTTCTTC.

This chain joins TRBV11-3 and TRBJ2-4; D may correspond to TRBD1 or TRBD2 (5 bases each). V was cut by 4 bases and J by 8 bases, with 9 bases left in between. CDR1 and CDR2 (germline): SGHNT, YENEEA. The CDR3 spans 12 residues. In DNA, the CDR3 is TGTGCCAGCAGCTCCGGGACGGACATTCAGTACTTC. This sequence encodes CASSSGTDIQYF.

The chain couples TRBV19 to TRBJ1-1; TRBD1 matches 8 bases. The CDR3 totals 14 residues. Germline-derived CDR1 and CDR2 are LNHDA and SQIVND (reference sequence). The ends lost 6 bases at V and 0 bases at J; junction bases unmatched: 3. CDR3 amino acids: CASSLTGVNTEAFF. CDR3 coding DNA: TGTGCCAGTAGCCTGACAGGGGTGAACACTGAAGCTTTCTTT.

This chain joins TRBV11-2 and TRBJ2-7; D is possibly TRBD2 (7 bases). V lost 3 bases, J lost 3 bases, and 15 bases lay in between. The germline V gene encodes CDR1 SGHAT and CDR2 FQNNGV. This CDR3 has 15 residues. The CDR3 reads CASSFDFGGLYEQYF. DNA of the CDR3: TGTGCCAGCAGCTTCGACTTCGGGGGGCTCTACGAGCAGTACTTC.

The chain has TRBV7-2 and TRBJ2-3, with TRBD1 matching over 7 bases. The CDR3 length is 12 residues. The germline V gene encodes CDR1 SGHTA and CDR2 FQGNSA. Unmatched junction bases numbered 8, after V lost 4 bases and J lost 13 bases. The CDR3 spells CASSSRQGKEYF. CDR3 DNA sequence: TGTGCCAGCAGCTCGAGACAGGGTAAAGAGTATTTT. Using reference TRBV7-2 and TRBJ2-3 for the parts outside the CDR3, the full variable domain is GAGVSQSPSNKVTEKGKDVELRCDPISGHTALYWYRQSLGQGLEFLIYFQGNSAPDKSGLPSDRFSAERTGGSVSTLTIQRTQQEDSAVYLCASSSRQGKEYFGPGTRLTVL.

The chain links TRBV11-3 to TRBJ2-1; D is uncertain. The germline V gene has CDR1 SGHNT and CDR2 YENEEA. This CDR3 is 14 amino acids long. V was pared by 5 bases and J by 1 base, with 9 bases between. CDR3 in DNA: TGTGCCAGCAGCATCGGGCCTTCCTACAATGAGCAGTTCTTC. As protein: CASSIGPSYNEQFF.

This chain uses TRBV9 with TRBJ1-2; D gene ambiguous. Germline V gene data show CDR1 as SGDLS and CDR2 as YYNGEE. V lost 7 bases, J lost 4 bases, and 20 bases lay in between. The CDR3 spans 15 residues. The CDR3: CASRPGGSDLYGYTF. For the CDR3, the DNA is TGTGCCAGCCGCCCTGGAGGCAGTGACCTCTATGGCTACACCTTC.

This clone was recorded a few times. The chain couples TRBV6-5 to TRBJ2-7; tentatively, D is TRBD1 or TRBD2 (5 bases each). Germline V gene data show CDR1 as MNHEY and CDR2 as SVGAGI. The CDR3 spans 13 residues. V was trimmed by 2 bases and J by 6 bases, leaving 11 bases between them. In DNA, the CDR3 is TGTGCCAGCAGTTACGGTGGGGCGGGCGAGCAGTACTTC. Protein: CASSYGGAGEQYF.

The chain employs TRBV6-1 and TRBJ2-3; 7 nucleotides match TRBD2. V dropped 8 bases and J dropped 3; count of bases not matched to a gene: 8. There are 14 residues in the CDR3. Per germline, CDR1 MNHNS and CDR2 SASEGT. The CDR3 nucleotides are TGTGCCAGCGGCTCCAAGCGGGAAACAGATACGCAGTATTTT. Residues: CASGSKRETDTQYF.

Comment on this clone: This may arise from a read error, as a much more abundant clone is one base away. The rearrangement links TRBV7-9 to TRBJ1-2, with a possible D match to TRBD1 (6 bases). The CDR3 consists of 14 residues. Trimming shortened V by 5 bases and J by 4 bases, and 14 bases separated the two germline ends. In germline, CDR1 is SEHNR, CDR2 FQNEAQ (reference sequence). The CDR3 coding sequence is TGTGCCAGCAGCCCAGACGGGGGGGCCTATGGCTACACCTTC. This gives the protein CASSPDGGAYGYTF.

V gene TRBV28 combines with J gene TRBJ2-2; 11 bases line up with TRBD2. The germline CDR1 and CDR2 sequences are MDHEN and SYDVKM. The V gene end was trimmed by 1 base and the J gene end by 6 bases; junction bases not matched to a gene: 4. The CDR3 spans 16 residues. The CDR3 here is CASSLSVLAGAGELFF. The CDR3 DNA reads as TGTGCCAGCAGTTTATCTGTACTAGCGGGAGCCGGGGAGCTGTTTTTT.

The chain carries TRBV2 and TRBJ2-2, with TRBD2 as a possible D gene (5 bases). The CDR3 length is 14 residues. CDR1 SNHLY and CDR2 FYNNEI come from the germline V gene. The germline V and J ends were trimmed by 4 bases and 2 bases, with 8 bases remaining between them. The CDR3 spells CASSGGDNTGELFF. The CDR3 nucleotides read TGTGCCAGCAGTGGGGGAGATAACACCGGGGAGCTGTTTTTT.

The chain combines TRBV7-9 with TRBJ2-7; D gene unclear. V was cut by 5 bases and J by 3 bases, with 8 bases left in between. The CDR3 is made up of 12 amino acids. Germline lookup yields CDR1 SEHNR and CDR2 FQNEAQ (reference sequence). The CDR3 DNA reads TGTGCCAGCAGCCCTACATACTACGAGCAGTACTTC. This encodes CASSPTYYEQYF.

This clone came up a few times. This CDR3 reads CASSPLGGLYGYTF. CDR3 coding DNA: TGTGCCAGCAGTCCTCTAGGGGGGCTCTATGGCTACACCTTC. V usage is TRBV25-1 and J usage is TRBJ1-2; TRBD1 is a possible D gene (6 bases). CDR1 is MGHDK and CDR2 is SYGVNS in the germline V gene. CDR3 size: 14 residues. V lost 5 bases and J 4 bases, leaving 14 bases between the germline ends.

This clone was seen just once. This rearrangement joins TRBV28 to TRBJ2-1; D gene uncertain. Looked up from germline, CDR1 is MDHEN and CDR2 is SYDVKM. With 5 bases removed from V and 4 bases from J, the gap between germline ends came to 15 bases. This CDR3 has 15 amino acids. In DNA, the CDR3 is TGTGCCAGCAGTGACCCCTTCCGCAGTTACAATGAGCAGTTCTTC. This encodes CASSDPFRSYNEQFF. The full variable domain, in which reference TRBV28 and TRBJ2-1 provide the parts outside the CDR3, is DVKVTQSSRYLVKRTGEKVFLECVQDMDHENMFWYRQDPGLGLRLIYFSYDVKMKEKGDIPEGYSVSREKKERFSLILESASTNQTSMYLCASSDPFRSYNEQFFGPGTRLTVL.

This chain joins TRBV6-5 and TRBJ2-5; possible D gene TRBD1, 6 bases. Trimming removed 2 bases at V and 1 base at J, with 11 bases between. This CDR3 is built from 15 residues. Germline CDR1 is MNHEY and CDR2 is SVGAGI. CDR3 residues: CASSYGLDSQETQYF. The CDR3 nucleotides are TGTGCCAGCAGTTACGGATTGGACAGCCAAGAGACCCAGTACTTC.

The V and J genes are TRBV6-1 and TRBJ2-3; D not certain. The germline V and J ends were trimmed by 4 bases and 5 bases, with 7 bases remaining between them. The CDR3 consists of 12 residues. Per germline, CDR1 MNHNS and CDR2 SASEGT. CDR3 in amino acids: CASSASGDTQYF. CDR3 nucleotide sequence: TGTGCCAGCAGTGCGTCTGGAGATACGCAGTATTTT.

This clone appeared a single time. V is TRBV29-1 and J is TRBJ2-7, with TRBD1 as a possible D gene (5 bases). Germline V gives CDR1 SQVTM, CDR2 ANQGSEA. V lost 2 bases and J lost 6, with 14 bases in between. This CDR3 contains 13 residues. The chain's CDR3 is CSVESGASIEQYF. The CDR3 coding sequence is TGCAGCGTTGAAAGTGGGGCCTCCATCGAGCAGTACTTC.

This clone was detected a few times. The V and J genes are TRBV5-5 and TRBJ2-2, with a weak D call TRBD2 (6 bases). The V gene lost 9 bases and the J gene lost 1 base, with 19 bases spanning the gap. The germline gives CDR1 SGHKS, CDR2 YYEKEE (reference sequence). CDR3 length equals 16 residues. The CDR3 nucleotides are TGTGCCACTGGGGTGGATAGCGGAGTGAACACCGGGGAGCTGTTTTTT. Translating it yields CATGVDSGVNTGELFF.

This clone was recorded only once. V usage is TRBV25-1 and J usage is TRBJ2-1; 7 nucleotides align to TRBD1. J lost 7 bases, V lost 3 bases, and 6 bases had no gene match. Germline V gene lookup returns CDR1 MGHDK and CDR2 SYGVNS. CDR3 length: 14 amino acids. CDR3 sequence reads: CASSELTGWNEQFF. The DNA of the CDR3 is TGTGCCAGCAGTGAGTTGACAGGGTGGAATGAGCAGTTCTTC.

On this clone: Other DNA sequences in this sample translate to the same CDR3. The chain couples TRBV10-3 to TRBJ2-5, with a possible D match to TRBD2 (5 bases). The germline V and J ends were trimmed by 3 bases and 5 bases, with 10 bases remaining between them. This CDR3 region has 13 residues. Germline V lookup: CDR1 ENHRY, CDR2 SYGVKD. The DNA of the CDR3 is TGTGCCATCAGTGAAGGAGGCCAGGAGACCCAGTACTTC. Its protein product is CAISEGGQETQYF.

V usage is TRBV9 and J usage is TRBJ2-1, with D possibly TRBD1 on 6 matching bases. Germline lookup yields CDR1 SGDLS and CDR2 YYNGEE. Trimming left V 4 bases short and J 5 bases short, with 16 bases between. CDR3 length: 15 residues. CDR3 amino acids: CASSLVGAGHNEQFF. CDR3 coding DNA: TGTGCCAGCAGCCTCGTGGGGGCGGGCCACAATGAGCAGTTCTTC.